Listed below are T cell receptor beta chains from one sample, sequenced in a study of T cells in Graves' hyperthyroidism and ophthalmopathy. Each CDR3 protein is one row after TCRdb ran MiXCR on the multiplex PCR reads. The table has over 300,000 distinct CDR3 sequences, over 11% seen once. The sample comprised blood. These receptor sequences come from a woman aged 55-70 years with Graves' hyperthyroidism. CDR3s include the opening cysteine and the closing phenylalanine or tryptophan. The D gene is left open where the match is weak. The size entry is marked missing in some rows and otherwise reads once, few, many or a size class.

CDR3: CASSQLAGLAIGEQYF
DNA: TGTGCCAGCAGCCAATTGGCGGGACTAGCGATTGGCGAGCAGTACTTC
V: TRBV3-1
D: TRBD2
size: many
J: TRBJ2-7

CDR3: CASSRKGMTWQYEQYF
DNA: TGTGCCAGCAGTAGAAAAGGCATGACTTGGCAGTACGAGCAGTACTTC
V: TRBV27
D: .
size: many
J: TRBJ2-7

CDR3: CASSSTGRGYTF
DNA: TGTGCCAGCAGCTCGACTGGTAGGGGCTACACCTTC
V: TRBV7-3
D: .
size: many
J: TRBJ1-2

CDR3: CASRETESSVGGYTF
DNA: TGTGCCAGCCGAGAGACAGAATCCTCGGTGGGTGGCTACACCTTC
V: TRBV2
D: .
size: many
J: TRBJ1-2

CDR3: CASTIGRIPTNEKLFF
DNA: TGTGCCAGCACCATAGGGAGGATTCCAACTAATGAAAAACTGTTTTTT
V: TRBV7-8
D: .
size: few
J: TRBJ1-4

CDR3: CASSYSGTYYEQYF
DNA: TGTGCCAGCAGTTACTCCGGGACCTATTACGAGCAGTACTTC
V: TRBV6-5
D: .
size: many
J: TRBJ2-7

CDR3: CSVDGARYGYTF
DNA: TGCAGCGTTGATGGGGCCCGTTATGGCTACACCTTC
V: TRBV29-1
D: .
size: few
J: TRBJ1-2

CDR3: CASSPRESEQFF
DNA: TGTGCCAGCTCACCAAGAGAAAGTGAGCAGTTCTTC
V: TRBV18
D: .
size: .
J: TRBJ2-1

CDR3: CASRPENTGELFF
DNA: TGTGCCAGCAGACCAGAGAACACCGGGGAGCTGTTTTTT
V: TRBV2
D: .
size: many
J: TRBJ2-2

CDR3: CSASPLGLSNEQFF
DNA: TGCAGTGCTAGCCCACTGGGCTTGAGCAATGAGCAGTTCTTC
V: TRBV20-1
D: .
size: many
J: TRBJ2-1

CDR3: CASSGAFTGELFF
DNA: TGTGCCAGCAGCGGCGCGTTTACCGGGGAGCTGTTTTTT
V: TRBV9
D: .
size: .
J: TRBJ2-2

CDR3: CATTWGQRTGGSTDTQYF
DNA: TGTGCCACCACTTGGGGGCAAAGAACGGGAGGATCGACAGATACGCAGTATTTT
V: TRBV24-1
D: .
size: many
J: TRBJ2-3

CDR3: CAWAAGGIYEQFF
DNA: TGTGCCTGGGCGGCAGGGGGCATCTATGAGCAGTTCTTC
V: TRBV30
D: TRBD1
size: .
J: TRBJ2-1

CDR3: CSAPTDGDGYTF
DNA: TGCAGTGCTCCGACTGACGGTGATGGCTACACCTTC
V: TRBV20-1
D: .
size: many
J: TRBJ1-2

CDR3: CSAAMGQPYVETQYF
DNA: TGCAGTGCCGCTATGGGGCAGCCTTATGTTGAGACCCAGTACTTC
V: TRBV20-1
D: .
size: many
J: TRBJ2-5

CDR3: CSARGGREQETQYF
DNA: TGCAGTGCTAGAGGTGGCAGGGAGCAAGAGACCCAGTACTTC
V: TRBV20-1
D: .
size: many
J: TRBJ2-5

CDR3: CSVGVGADFGYTF
DNA: TGCAGCGTTGGTGTAGGGGCCGATTTTGGCTACACCTTC
V: TRBV29-1
D: .
size: few
J: TRBJ1-2

CDR3: CASSRRYEQYF
DNA: TGTGCCAGCAGCCGACGCTACGAGCAGTACTTC
V: TRBV3-1
D: .
size: many
J: TRBJ2-7

CDR3: CASSVVGGLNNEQFF
DNA: TGTGCCAGCAGCGTAGTGGGGGGACTTAACAATGAGCAGTTCTTC
V: TRBV9
D: .
size: few
J: TRBJ2-1

CDR3: CSARPRRADGNTIYF
DNA: TGCAGTGCTAGACCTCGTAGGGCAGACGGAAACACCATATATTTT
V: TRBV20-1
D: .
size: few
J: TRBJ1-3

CDR3: CASSYTRASYNEQFF
DNA: TGTGCCAGCAGTTACACCAGGGCCTCCTACAATGAGCAGTTCTTC
V: TRBV6-5
D: .
size: many
J: TRBJ2-1

CDR3: CASSGTGRKRYF
DNA: TGTGCCAGCAGTGGGACAGGTCGTAAGAGGTACTTC
V: TRBV2
D: TRBD1
size: .
J: TRBJ2-4

CDR3: CAISELPQGGATEAFF
DNA: TGTGCCATCAGTGAGCTCCCACAGGGAGGGGCCACTGAAGCTTTCTTT
V: TRBV10-3
D: .
size: many
J: TRBJ1-1